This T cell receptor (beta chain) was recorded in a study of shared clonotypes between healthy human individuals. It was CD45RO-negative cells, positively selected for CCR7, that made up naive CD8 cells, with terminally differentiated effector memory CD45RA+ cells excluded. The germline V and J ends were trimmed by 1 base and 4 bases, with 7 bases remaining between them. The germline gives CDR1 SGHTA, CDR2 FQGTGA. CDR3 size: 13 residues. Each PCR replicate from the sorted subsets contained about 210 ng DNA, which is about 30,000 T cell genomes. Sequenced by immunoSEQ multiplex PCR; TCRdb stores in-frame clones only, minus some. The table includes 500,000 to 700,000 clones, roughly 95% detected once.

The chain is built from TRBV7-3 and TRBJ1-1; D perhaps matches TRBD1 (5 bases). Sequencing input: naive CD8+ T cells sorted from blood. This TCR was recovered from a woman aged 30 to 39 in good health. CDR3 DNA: TGTGCCAGCAGCTTAAACGGGGGCACTGAAGCTTTCTTT. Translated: CASSLNGGTEAFF.